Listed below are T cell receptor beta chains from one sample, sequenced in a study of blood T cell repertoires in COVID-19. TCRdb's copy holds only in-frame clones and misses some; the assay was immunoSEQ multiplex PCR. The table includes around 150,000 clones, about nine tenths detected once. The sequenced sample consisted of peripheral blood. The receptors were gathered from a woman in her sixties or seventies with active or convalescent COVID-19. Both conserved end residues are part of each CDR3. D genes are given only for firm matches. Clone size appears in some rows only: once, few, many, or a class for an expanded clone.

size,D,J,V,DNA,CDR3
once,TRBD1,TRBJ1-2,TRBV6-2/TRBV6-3,TGTGCCAGCAGTTACGCGACCGGGACAGGGATAAGTGGCTACACCTTC,CASSYATGTGISGYTF
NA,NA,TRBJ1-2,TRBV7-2,TGTGCCAGCAGCTTAAACTTCTATGGCTACACCTTC,CASSLNFYGYTF
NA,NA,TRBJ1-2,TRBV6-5,TGTGCCAGCAGCCGGGGTCTGCTTAACTATGGCTACACCTTC,CASSRGLLNYGYTF
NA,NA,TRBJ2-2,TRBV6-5,TGTGCCAGCAGTTCACAGGGCGGTATAGCCGGGGAGCTGTTTTTT,CASSSQGGIAGELFF
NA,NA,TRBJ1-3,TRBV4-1,TGCGCCAGCAGCCATAATACGAGGGAACCCATATATTTT,CASSHNTREPIYF
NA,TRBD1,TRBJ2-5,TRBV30,TGTGCCTGGGCCCTCTGGACAGGTACCCAAGAGACCCAGTACTTC,CAWALWTGTQETQYF
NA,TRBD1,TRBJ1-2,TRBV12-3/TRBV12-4,TGTGCCAGCACCCGGGGCAGGGGGATTGGCTACACCTTC,CASTRGRGIGYTF
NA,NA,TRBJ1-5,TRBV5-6,TGTGCCAGCAGCTTAAGAGGGCAAGATCAGCCCCAGCATTTT,CASSLRGQDQPQHF
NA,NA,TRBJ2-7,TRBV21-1,TGTGCCAGCAGCTTCCGGGACAGACCCTACGAGCAGTACTTC,CASSFRDRPYEQYF
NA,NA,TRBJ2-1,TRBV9,TGTGCCAGCAGCGTAGAGGGAGGATCCTCCTACAATGAGCAGTTCTTC,CASSVEGGSSYNEQFF
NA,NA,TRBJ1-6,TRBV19,TGTGCCAGTAGTATGGACAGAGATAATTCACCCCTCCACTTT,CASSMDRDNSPLHF
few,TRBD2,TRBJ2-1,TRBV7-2,TGTGCCAGCAGCTTAGCGGCTAGCGGGAGTTACAATGAGCAGTTCTTC,CASSLAASGSYNEQFF
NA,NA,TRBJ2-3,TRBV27,TGTGCCAGCAGTGCCCGGACAGACACAGATACGCAGTATTTT,CASSARTDTDTQYF
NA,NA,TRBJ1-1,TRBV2,TGTGCCAGCACCTCACGCCGGGACTCAGCTTTCTTT,CASTSRRDSAFF
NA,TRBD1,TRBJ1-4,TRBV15,TGTGCCACCAGCCCCCGGACAGGGACTAATGAAAAACTGTTTTTT,CATSPRTGTNEKLFF
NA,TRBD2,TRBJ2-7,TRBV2,TGTGCCGGAGGGGGACTAGGGGTCCACGAGCAGTACTTC,CAGGGLGVHEQYF
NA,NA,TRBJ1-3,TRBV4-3,TGCGCCAGCAGCCAGGAAGGCCGGGGTGGAAACACCATATATTTT,CASSQEGRGGNTIYF
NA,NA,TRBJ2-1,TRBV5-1,TGCGCCAGCAGCTTTGGAGGAACCTACAATGAGCAGTTCTTC,CASSFGGTYNEQFF
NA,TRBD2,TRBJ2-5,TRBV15,TGTGCCACCAGAGGAACCCGGGGGTTAGCGGGGTTTGGAGAGACCCAGTACTTC,CATRGTRGLAGFGETQYF
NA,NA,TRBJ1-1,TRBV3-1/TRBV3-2,TGTGCCAGCAGCCAGATCGGGGACACTGAAGCTTTCTTT,CASSQIGDTEAFF
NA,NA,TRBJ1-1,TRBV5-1,TGCGCCAGCAGCTTGGAAACAGGGAGATCTGAAGCTTTCTTT,CASSLETGRSEAFF
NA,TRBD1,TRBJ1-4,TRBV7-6,TGTGCCAGCAGCTTAGGACAGGGCGGTGGTGAAAAACTGTTTTTT,CASSLGQGGGEKLFF
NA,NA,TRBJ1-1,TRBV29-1,TGCAGCGTTGAGGGCAGGGTGAACACTGAAGCTTTCTTT,CSVEGRVNTEAFF
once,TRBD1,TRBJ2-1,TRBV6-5,TGTGCCACCCTGGGACAGCCTTCGCACAATGAGCAGTTCTTC,CATLGQPSHNEQFF
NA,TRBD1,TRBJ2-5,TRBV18,TGTGCCAGCTCATCGGGACAGGGTGATTTGGAGACCCAGTACTTC,CASSSGQGDLETQYF
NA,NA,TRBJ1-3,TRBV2,TGTGCCAGCAGTACGGAGCAAAACACCATATATTTT,CASSTEQNTIYF
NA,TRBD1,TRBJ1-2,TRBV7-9,TGTGCCACTGCGGACAGGGACTATGGCTACACCTTC,CATADRDYGYTF
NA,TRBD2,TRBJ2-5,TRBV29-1,TGCAGCGTTGAAGGACTAGCGGGGGGCCGTACCACTGGGGAGACCCAGTACTTC,CSVEGLAGGRTTGETQYF
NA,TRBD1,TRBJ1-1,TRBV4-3,TGCGCCAGCAGCCAAGAAGACAGGGTGGGCACTGAAGCTTTCTTT,CASSQEDRVGTEAFF
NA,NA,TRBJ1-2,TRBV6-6,TGTGCCAGCAGTTACTCGCGGACAGAGGCTGGCTACACCTTC,CASSYSRTEAGYTF
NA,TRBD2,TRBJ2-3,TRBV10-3,TGTGCCATCAGTGACGGTGGCGGGGGGGCAGATACGCAGTATTTT,CAISDGGGGADTQYF
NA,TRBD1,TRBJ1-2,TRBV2,TGTGCCAGCAGTGTTGGGCCGGGACAGGGCTATGGCTACACCTTC,CASSVGPGQGYGYTF
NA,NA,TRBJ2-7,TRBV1,TGCACCAGCAGGAAGGCTGGCGGGGGGGCCTACGAGCAGTACTTC,CTSRKAGGGAYEQYF
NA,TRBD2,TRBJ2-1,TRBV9,TGTGCCAGCAGCGTGATAGCGGGGAGGGGGATTGAGCAGTTCTTC,CASSVIAGRGIEQFF
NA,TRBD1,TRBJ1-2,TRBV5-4,TGTGCCAGCAGCCTCCAGACAGGGGCGATCTATGGCTACACCTTC,CASSLQTGAIYGYTF
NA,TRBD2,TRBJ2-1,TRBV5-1,TGCGCCAGCAGCTCCTTACGGAGCGGGGGGGCCTACAATGAGCAGTTCTTC,CASSSLRSGGAYNEQFF
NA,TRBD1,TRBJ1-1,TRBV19,TGTGCCAGTAGTATAGACAGGGGGACTGAAGCTTTCTTT,CASSIDRGTEAFF
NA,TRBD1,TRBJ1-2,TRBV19,TGTGCCAGTACCCCACAGGGGGCCGGGGGCTACACCTTC,CASTPQGAGGYTF
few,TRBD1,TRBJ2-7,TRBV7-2,TGTGCCAGCAGCTCGGACAGGGTGGGCGGTAAGCAGTACTTC,CASSSDRVGGKQYF
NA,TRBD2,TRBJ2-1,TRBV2,TGTGCCAGTCTAGCGGGGGCCTACGTGAGTGAGCAGTTCTTC,CASLAGAYVSEQFF
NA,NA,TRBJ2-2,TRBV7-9,TGTGCCAGCAGCTTAGAGGGGAATCCCGCCGGGGAGCTGTTTTTT,CASSLEGNPAGELFF
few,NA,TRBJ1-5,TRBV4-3,TGCGCCAGCAGCCAAGACCAGGGAGGGGCCCAGCATTTT,CASSQDQGGAQHF
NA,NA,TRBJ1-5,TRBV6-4,TGTGCCAGCAGTGACCCCTTGGACATGGATCAGCCCCAGCATTTT,CASSDPLDMDQPQHF
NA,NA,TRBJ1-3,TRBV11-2,TGTGCCAGCAGCTTAGTAGCGAGGGTGGGAAACACCATATATTTT,CASSLVARVGNTIYF
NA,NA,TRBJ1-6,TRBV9,TGTGCCAGCAGCGTAGCCTCAGGGCCCCCAGCTTCACCCCTCCACTTT,CASSVASGPPASPLHF
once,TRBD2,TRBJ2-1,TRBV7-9,TGTGCCAGCAGCGTAGAGGTACTAGCGGGGAAAAATGAGCAGTTCTTC,CASSVEVLAGKNEQFF
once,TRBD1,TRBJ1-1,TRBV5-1,TGCGCCAGCAGCACGGGGACAGGGCTGAACACTGAAGCTTTCTTT,CASSTGTGLNTEAFF
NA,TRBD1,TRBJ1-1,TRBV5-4,TGTGCCAGCAGCCTGAACGACAGGGTGAACACTGAAGCTTTCTTT,CASSLNDRVNTEAFF
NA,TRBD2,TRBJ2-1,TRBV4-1,TGCGCCAGCAGCCAAGATTCCAGCGGGGGGGCGGCCTACAATGAGCAGTTCTTC,CASSQDSSGGAAYNEQFF
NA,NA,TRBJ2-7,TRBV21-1,TGTGCCAGCAGAAGACAGGGAAGAGGCTACGAGCAGTACTTC,CASRRQGRGYEQYF
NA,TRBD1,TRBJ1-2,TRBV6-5,TGTGCCAGCAGTAACGACAGGGTGGGTCTCGGCTACACCTTC,CASSNDRVGLGYTF
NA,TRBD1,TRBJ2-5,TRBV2,TGTGCCAGCAGTGCCGACAGGGGGCGCGGAGAGACCCAGTACTTC,CASSADRGRGETQYF
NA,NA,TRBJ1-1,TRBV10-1,TGCGCCAGCAGCCACGCGGACAGATACACTGAAGCTTTCTTT,CASSHADRYTEAFF
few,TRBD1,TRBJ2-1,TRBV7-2,TGTGCCAGCAGCCTAACGTGGGACAGCTACAATGAGCAGTTCTTC,CASSLTWDSYNEQFF
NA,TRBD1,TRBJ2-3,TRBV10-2,TGCGCCAGCACCCGACAGGGTAGTTTGTCAGATACGCAGTATTTT,CASTRQGSLSDTQYF
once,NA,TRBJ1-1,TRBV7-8,TGTGCCAGCAGCTTAACCCTCTACGGGAACACTGAAGCTTTCTTT,CASSLTLYGNTEAFF
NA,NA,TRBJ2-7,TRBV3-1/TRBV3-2,TGTGCCAGCAGTCACGTCGGGGTTGGGACCTACGAGCAGTACTTC,CASSHVGVGTYEQYF
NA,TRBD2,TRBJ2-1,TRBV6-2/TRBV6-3,TGTGCCAGCAGTTTACTAGCGGGGGAGAAGTTCTTC,CASSLLAGEKFF
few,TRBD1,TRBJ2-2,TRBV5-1,TGCGCCAGCAGCGCGGGACAGGAGAACACCGGGGAGCTGTTTTTT,CASSAGQENTGELFF